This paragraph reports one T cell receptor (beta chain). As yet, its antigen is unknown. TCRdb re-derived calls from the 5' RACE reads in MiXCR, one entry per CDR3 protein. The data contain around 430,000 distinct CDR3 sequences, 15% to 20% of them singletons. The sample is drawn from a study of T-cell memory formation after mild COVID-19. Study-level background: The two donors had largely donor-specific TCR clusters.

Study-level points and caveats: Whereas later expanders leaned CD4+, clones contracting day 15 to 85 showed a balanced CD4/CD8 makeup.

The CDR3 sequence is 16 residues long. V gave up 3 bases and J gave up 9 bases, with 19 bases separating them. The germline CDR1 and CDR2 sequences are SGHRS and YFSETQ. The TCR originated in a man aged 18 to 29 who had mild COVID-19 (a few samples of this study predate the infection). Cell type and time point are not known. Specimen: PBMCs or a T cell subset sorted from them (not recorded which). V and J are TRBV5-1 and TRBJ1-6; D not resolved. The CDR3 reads CASSSGRPRDSSPLHF. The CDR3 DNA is TGCGCCAGCAGCTCGGGCAGGCCCCGGGATAGTTCACCCCTCCACTTT.